The entry below describes one TCR beta chain. Per the authors' pipeline: Estimates of nucleated cell counts were drawn from the amplification of reference gene primers. The data were produced by immunoSEQ multiplex PCR, yet TCRdb's version contains in-frame clones alone and is incomplete. V, J and clone size reflect that table, while D and trimming were determined from the DNA. The sample has about 360,000 clones; about 86% are singletons. Followed over time, Seattle patients had been enrolled while infection was active. This entry belongs to a study of blood T cell repertoires in COVID-19. The CDR3 consists of 15 residues. With 2 bases clipped from V and 2 bases from J, the junction kept 5 bases outside the gene matches. The germline V gene encodes CDR1 GTSNPN and CDR2 SVGIG (reference sequence).

The material sequenced was peripheral blood. The origin of this receptor is a woman aged 55-70 years with COVID-19, enrolled during active disease. The rearrangement links TRBV30 to TRBJ2-1; 8 bases line up with TRBD2. Written as DNA, the CDR3 is TGTGCCTGGAGTCGGCGGGGGGTCGCCTACAATGAGCAGTTCTTC. Protein sequence: CAWSRRGVAYNEQFF.